This is a list of T cell receptor beta chains from one sample in a study of vaccination effects on CD4 cells after COVID-19. No antigens are known for them. This table comes from immunoSEQ multiplex PCR, and its TCRdb copy is limited to in-frame clones, with some not included. The table records about 14,000 clones, around 70% of them present only once. Here the sequenced sample was CD4+ T cells from PBMCs cultured with SARS-CoV-2 spike peptides, taken after COVID-19 vaccination. The source of these receptors is a human donor who received a COVID-19 vaccine. The CDR3 runs from the conserved cysteine through the conserved F or W. The order of the fields is J gene, V gene, CDR3 protein.

J: TRBJ1-1
V: TRBV7-2
CDR3: CASSTQGRATEAFF

J: TRBJ2-3
V: TRBV9
CDR3: CASSVVGTSGGGSTDTQYF

J: TRBJ1-2
V: TRBV4-2
CDR3: CASSQDLGTGNNYGYTF

J: TRBJ2-7
V: TRBV28
CDR3: CASSLVGEASYEQYF

J: TRBJ2-2
V: TRBV18
CDR3: CASSPRQGSTGELFF

J: TRBJ1-1
V: TRBV7-9
CDR3: CASSSGQNTEAFF

J: TRBJ2-2
V: TRBV4-3
CDR3: CASSQEDGLAGLHTGELFF

J: TRBJ2-1
V: TRBV15
CDR3: CATSREVLAGGRDEQFF

J: TRBJ2-2
V: TRBV6-6
CDR3: CASSLDRVDTGELFF

J: TRBJ1-6
V: TRBV4-1
CDR3: CASSQAGQGNSPLHF

J: TRBJ2-5
V: TRBV10-3
CDR3: CAISNRNGGLETQYF

J: TRBJ2-5
V: TRBV2
CDR3: CASSRDRGLETQYF

J: TRBJ2-2
V: TRBV5-1
CDR3: CASSLRTSGNTGELFF

J: TRBJ1-2
V: TRBV10-3
CDR3: CAISGNLLGAASYGYTF